This TCR beta chain was recovered during a study of tumor-infiltrating lymphocytes in primary liver carcinoma. Study-wide results and caveats: Top-250-clone fractions were significantly higher in tumors than in blood (p = 0.039).

In regard to this clonotype: The antigen is unknown. At one boundary the junction diverges from the germline segment, which might be a read error.

The CDR3 consists of 15 residues. The germline gives CDR1 SGHNT, CDR2 YYREEE (reference sequence). Unsorted bulk tissue, roughly 20-33 mg of it, served as the source for co-extraction of RNA and DNA. The investigators made TCR beta cDNA from roughly 460 ng total RNA, using a constant-region primer. Three-round nested multiplex PCR performed with slightly modified ARM-PCR produced the TCR beta libraries. The study ran its first two PCR rounds for approximately 11 cycles each, using TRBV1-TRBV30 forward primers and a C-beta reverse primer. TCRdb passed the multiplex PCR reads through MiXCR, listing each CDR3 protein once. Seen here are over 100,000 distinct CDR3 sequences, roughly 70% observed once, and the top ten hold 8.1%.

Sequenced input: tumor-adjacent normal liver tissue. The TCR originated in a woman aged 60-75 years with primary liver carcinoma and hepatitis B virus infection. V usage is TRBV5-4 and J usage is TRBJ1-1, with D possibly matching TRBD1 (5 bases). CDR3 nucleotide sequence: TGTGCCAGCAGCTGGGGACCATTGTCGAACACTGAGGCTTTCTTT. Translating it yields CASSWGPLSNTEAFF.